Below are 24 T cell receptor beta chains sequenced from a single sample in a study of early T cells in non-severe SARS-CoV-2 infection. TCRdb processed the 5' RACE reads anew with MiXCR; each CDR3 protein has one entry. This table has tens of thousands of distinct CDR3 sequences, about 13% appearing once. Material for sequencing was whole blood. Source of these receptors: an adult who was a healthcare worker with PCR-confirmed SARS-CoV-2 infection or an uninfected control (not recorded which).

The chain links TRBV15 to TRBJ2-3; D ambiguous. Per germline, CDR1 LNHNV and CDR2 YYDKDF (reference sequence). The germline V and J ends were trimmed by 4 bases and 6 bases, with 8 bases remaining between them. This CDR3 comprises 12 residues. CDR3 coding DNA: TGTGCCACCAGCACGAGGACGGATACGCAGTATTTT. Amino acid sequence: CATSTRTDTQYF.

This sequence joins TRBV5-1 and TRBJ1-2; TRBD1 matches 7 bases. V shed 4 bases and J 6 bases; nucleotides not matched to a gene: 18. The CDR3 sequence is 17 residues long. CDR1 and CDR2 from the germline V gene are SGHRS and YFSETQ. The chain's CDR3 is CASSIGTGVALTHGYTF. The CDR3 region has the DNA TGCGCCAGCAGCATCGGCACAGGGGTCGCCTTGACTCATGGCTACACCTTC.

This clonotype was recorded at least ten times. The chain has TRBV6-1 and TRBJ2-7; the D gene is possibly TRBD1 (5 bases). The germline V and J ends were trimmed by 6 bases and 3 bases, with 18 bases remaining between them. The germline V gene has CDR1 MNHNS and CDR2 SASEGT. This CDR3 has 15 residues. CDR3 coding DNA: TGTGCCAGCAGGACAGACGTAACTGCTTTCTACGAGCAGTACTTC. This sequence encodes CASRTDVTAFYEQYF.

The J gene is TRBJ2-3, the V gene TRBV6-1; D is perhaps TRBD1 (5 bases). The CDR3 consists of 16 residues. Germline CDR1 reads MNHNS; CDR2 reads SASEGT. Trimming took 5 bases from V and 7 from J, leaving 22 bases between them. The CDR3 DNA reads as TGTGCCAGCAGTCCCGACCCCCGGACACCTGCCAATACGCAGTATTTT. It is translated as CASSPDPRTPANTQYF.

This clonotype was seen only a few times. The DNA of the CDR3 is TGTGCCAGCTCACCGGGCCACTTCAGGACAGGTGGCAATGAGCAGTTCTTC. It specifies CASSPGHFRTGGNEQFF. The chain has TRBV18 and TRBJ2-1; 7 bases align to TRBD1. This CDR3 has 17 residues. Germline V gene sequence: CDR1 KGHSH, CDR2 LQKENI. V lost 3 bases to trimming and J lost 6 bases; unmatched junction nucleotides: 14.

J is TRBJ2-1 and V is TRBV29-1, with D possibly TRBD1 on 5 matching bases. Deletions cut 7 bases from V and 3 bases from J, with 16 bases between. The CDR3 consists of 14 residues. Germline CDR1 SQVTM, CDR2 ANQGSEA. The CDR3 loop is CSADSPKLYNEQFF. The CDR3, as DNA: TGCAGCGCCGACAGTCCCAAACTCTACAATGAGCAGTTCTTC.

This clonotype was detected ten times or more. This chain joins TRBV28 and TRBJ2-1; tentative D call: TRBD2 (5 bases). The germline V gene has CDR1 MDHEN and CDR2 SYDVKM. Trimming took off 2 bases at V and 1 base at J, with 9 bases between the two ends. The CDR3 is made up of 15 amino acids. CDR3 DNA: TGTGCCAGCAGTTTACCCGGGATGTCCTACAATGAGCAGTTCTTC. Its translation: CASSLPGMSYNEQFF. Full variable domain (missing parts from reference TRBV28 and TRBJ2-1): DVKVTQSSRYLVKRTGEKVFLECVQDMDHENMFWYRQDPGLGLRLIYFSYDVKMKEKGDIPEGYSVSREKKERFSLILESASTNQTSMYLCASSLPGMSYNEQFFGPGTRLTVL.

The chain is built from TRBV6-2 or TRBV6-3 and TRBJ1-6; D perhaps matches TRBD1 (5 bases). V was clipped by 2 bases and J by 8 bases, with 16 bases between them. CDR1 is MNHEY and CDR2 is SVGEGT in the germline V gene. The CDR3 is 16 residues long. CDR3 DNA: TGTGCCAGCAGTTACAGGCGGGTCCTACAGGATTCACCCCTCCACTTT. Amino acid sequence: CASSYRRVLQDSPLHF.

At least ten counts were recorded for this clonotype. The rearrangement links TRBV6-2 or TRBV6-3 to TRBJ2-1, with 13 nucleotides matching TRBD2. Germline V gene data show CDR1 as MNHEY and CDR2 as SVGEGT. This CDR3 comprises 16 residues. J was trimmed by 8 bases and V by 0 bases; bases with no gene match: 4. The CDR3: CASSYSGLAGVDEQFF. In DNA, the CDR3 is TGTGCCAGCAGTTACTCTGGACTAGCGGGAGTGGATGAGCAGTTCTTC.

This clonotype was counted a few times. In DNA, the CDR3 is TGTGCCAGCAGCCAAAGCGGGAGTAACACCGGGGAGCTGTTTTTT. Its protein is CASSQSGSNTGELFF. The gene calls are TRBV3-1 and TRBJ2-2; 8 bases map to TRBD2. With 2 bases clipped from V and 2 bases from J, the junction kept 1 base outside the gene matches. Germline V gene sequence: CDR1 LGHDT, CDR2 YNNKEL (reference sequence). The CDR3 runs to 15 residues.

The V gene is TRBV12-2, the J gene TRBJ2-1; the table's D gene call, TRBD2, was not cross checked with the DNA. TRBV12-2 is designated a pseudogene. The CDR3 is made up of 19 amino acids. The CDR3 DNA reads as TGTGCAAGTCGTCCGGGACTAGAGCCCCCCCATAGCTCCTACAATGAGCAGTTCTTC. This sequence encodes CASRPGLEPPHSSYNEQFF.

This clonotype was detected only a few times. For the CDR3, the DNA is TGTGCCAGCAGTTCGACAGGGAGTCGGTACGAGCAGTACTTC. As protein: CASSSTGSRYEQYF. V usage is TRBV6-2 or TRBV6-3 and J usage is TRBJ2-7; 7 nucleotides match TRBD1. From germline, CDR1 is MNHEY and CDR2 SVGEGT. The CDR3 has 14 amino acids. Trimming removed 4 bases from V and 4 bases from J; junction bases left unmatched: 7.

In this sample, this clonotype turned up a few times. Relative to the germline gene, one junction end is altered; a read error may explain this. V usage is TRBV29-1 and J usage is TRBJ1-4; D is unclear. This CDR3 has 12 residues. Germline CDR1 reads SQVTM; CDR2 reads ANQGSEA. The CDR3 sequence is CSVMSPGSVNVF. CDR3 coding DNA: TGCAGCGTTATGTCCCCGGGAAGCGTGAATGTTTTT.

This clonotype has a count of ten or more. V gene TRBV6-2 or TRBV6-3 combines with J gene TRBJ1-1; TRBD1 might be the D (6 bases). V dropped 2 bases and J dropped 6 bases, with 10 bases sitting between them. The CDR3 extends over 13 amino acids. From germline, CDR1 is MNHEY and CDR2 SVGEGT. The CDR3 DNA reads TGTGCCAGCAGTTACCTGGGGGCAGCTGAAGCTTTCTTT. Its protein is CASSYLGAAEAFF.

This clonotype has just a few counts. The chain employs TRBV10-3 and TRBJ2-7, with D unresolved. The V end lost 5 bases, the J end lost 2 bases, and 7 bases lay between the germline ends. This CDR3 contains 12 residues. Germline V gene sequence: CDR1 ENHRY, CDR2 SYGVKD. The CDR3 sequence is CAISPGPYEQYF. For the CDR3, the DNA is TGTGCCATCAGTCCAGGCCCCTACGAGCAGTACTTC.

The chain recombines TRBV18 with TRBJ2-3; the match to TRBD2 covers 7 bases. The V and J ends lost 4 bases and 2 bases, in that order; junction bases with no gene match: 6. CDR3 length equals 15 residues. Looked up from germline, CDR1 is KGHSH and CDR2 is LQKENI. The CDR3 DNA follows: TGTGCCAGCTCACTAGCCGGGACTACCACAGATACGCAGTATTTT. This encodes CASSLAGTTTDTQYF.

CDR3 loop: CASSLLGTTFINEQFF. CDR3 bases: TGTGCCAGCAGCTTATTGGGGACTACTTTTATCAATGAGCAGTTCTTC. The V call is TRBV7-9, the J call TRBJ2-1; 7 bases fit TRBD2. Germline CDR1 reads SEHNR; CDR2 reads FQNEAQ (reference sequence). The CDR3 extends over 16 amino acids. V shed 2 bases and J 6 bases; nucleotides not matched to a gene: 10.

This chain links TRBV28 with TRBJ2-7; D possibly corresponds to TRBD1 (7 bases). The CDR3 sequence is 15 residues long. With 2 bases removed from V and 2 bases from J, the gap between germline ends came to 13 bases. Germline CDR1 MDHEN, CDR2 SYDVKM. CDR3 amino acids: CASSLGGGRTYEQYF. CDR3 in DNA: TGTGCCAGCAGTTTAGGAGGGGGCAGGACCTACGAGCAGTACTTC.

This clonotype occurred many times. V is TRBV12-3 or TRBV12-4 and J is TRBJ2-1; TRBD1 matches at 10 bases. The ends lost 3 bases at V and 4 bases at J; junction bases unmatched: 12. The length of the CDR3 is 18 residues. This chain's CDR3 is CASSFPSDPGQGYNEQFF. The CDR3 nucleotides are TGTGCCAGCAGTTTTCCCTCCGACCCGGGACAGGGGTACAATGAGCAGTTCTTC.

This chain uses TRBV29-1 with TRBJ2-1, with D perhaps TRBD2 (6 bases). The CDR3 totals 14 residues. Germline V CDR1 and CDR2: SQVTM, ANQGSEA. V dropped 6 bases and J dropped 6 bases, with 18 bases sitting between them. CDR3 region: CSVPDWGGANEQFF. The CDR3 nucleotides read TGCAGCGTGCCGGACTGGGGCGGGGCCAATGAGCAGTTCTTC.

This clonotype was observed a handful of times. The V call is TRBV12-3 or TRBV12-4, the J call TRBJ1-6; D is unclear. V was trimmed by 8 bases and J by 0 bases, leaving 11 bases between them. The CDR3 contains 15 residues. The CDR3 DNA is TGTGCCAGCCGGGCGGCGAGCTCCTATAATTCACCCCTCCACTTT. Its protein product is CASRAASSYNSPLHF.

The V and J genes are TRBV5-6 and TRBJ2-5, with D possibly being TRBD2 (5 bases). CDR3 size: 13 residues. CDR1 SGHDT and CDR2 YYEEEE come from the germline V gene. Between the trimmed V and J ends, which lost 7 bases and 7 bases, there was a span of 17 bases. CDR3 residues: CASCRESLGTQYF. CDR3 in DNA: TGTGCCAGCTGCCGGGAATCTCTTGGGACCCAGTACTTC.

There are a few counts of this clonotype. The chain uses TRBV18 and TRBJ1-4; TRBD1 is a possible D gene (5 bases). The germline V gene encodes CDR1 KGHSH and CDR2 LQKENI. Trimming pared 3 bases from V and 11 bases from J, leaving 22 bases between. The CDR3 loop spans 16 amino acids. The CDR3 is CASSPPGRTGGGKLFF. CDR3 DNA: TGTGCCAGCTCACCCCCCGGTCGAACAGGAGGCGGCAAACTGTTTTTT.

This clonotype occurred many times. The chain carries TRBV4-2 and TRBJ2-2; D is possibly TRBD2 (7 bases). The CDR3 contains 15 residues. CDR1 and CDR2 from the germline V gene are LGHNA and YNFKEQ. V lost 1 base and J 7 bases, leaving 13 bases between the germline ends. The CDR3 reads CASSQVQGRVGELFF. CDR3 DNA: TGTGCCAGCAGCCAAGTGCAGGGGAGGGTCGGGGAGCTGTTTTTT.